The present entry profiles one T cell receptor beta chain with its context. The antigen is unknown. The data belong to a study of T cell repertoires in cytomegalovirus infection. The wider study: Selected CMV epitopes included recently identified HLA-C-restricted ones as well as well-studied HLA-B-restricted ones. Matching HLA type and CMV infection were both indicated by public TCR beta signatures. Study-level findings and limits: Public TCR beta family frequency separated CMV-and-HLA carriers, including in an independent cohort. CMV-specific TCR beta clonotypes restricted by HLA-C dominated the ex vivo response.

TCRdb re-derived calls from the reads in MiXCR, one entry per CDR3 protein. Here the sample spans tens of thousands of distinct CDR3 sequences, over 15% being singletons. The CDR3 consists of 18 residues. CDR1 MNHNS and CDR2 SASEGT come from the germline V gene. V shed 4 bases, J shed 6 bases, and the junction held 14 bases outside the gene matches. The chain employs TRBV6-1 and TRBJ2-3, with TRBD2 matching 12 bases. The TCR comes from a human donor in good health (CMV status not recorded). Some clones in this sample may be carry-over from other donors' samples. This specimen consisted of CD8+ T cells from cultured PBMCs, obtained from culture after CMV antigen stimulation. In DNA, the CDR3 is TGTGCCAGCAGTGCCCGGAGGACTAGCGGGGCGACGGGGGATACGCAGTATTTT. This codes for CASSARRTSGATGDTQYF.